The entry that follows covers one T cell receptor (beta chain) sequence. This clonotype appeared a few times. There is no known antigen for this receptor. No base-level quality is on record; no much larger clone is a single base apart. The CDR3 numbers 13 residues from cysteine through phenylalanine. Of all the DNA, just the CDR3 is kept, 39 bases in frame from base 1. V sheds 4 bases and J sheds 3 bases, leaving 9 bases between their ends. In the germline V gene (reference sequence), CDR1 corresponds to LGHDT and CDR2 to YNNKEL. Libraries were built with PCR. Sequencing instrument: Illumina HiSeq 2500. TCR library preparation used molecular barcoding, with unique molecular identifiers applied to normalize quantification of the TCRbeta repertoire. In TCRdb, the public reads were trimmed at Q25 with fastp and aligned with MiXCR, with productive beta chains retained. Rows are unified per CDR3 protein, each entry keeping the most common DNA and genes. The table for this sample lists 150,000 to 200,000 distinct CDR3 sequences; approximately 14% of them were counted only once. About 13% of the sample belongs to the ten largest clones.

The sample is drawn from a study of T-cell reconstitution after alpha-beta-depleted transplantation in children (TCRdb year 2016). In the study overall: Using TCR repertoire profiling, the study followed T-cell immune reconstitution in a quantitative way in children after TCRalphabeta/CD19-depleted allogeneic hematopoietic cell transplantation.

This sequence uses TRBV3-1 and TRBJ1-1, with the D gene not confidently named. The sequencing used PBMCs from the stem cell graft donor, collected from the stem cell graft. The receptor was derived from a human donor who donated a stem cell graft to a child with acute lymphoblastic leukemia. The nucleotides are TGTGCCAGCAGCCCGCAATGGGACACTGAAGCTTTCTTT. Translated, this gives CASSPQWDTEAFF.